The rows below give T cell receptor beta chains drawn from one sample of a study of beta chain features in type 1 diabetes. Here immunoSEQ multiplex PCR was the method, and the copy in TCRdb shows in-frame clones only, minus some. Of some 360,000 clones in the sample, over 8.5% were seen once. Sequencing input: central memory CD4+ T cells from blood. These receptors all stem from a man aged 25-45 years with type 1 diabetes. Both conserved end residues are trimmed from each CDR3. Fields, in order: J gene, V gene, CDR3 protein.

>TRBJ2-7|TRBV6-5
ASSYMGGGLHEQY
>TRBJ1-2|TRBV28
ASTQAGAAGGYT
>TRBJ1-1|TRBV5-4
ASLAGAGLNTEAF
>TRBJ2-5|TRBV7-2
ASAWRGETQY
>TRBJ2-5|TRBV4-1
ASSQNQGETQY
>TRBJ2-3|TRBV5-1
ASSYEALDTQY
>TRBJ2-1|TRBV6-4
ASSAQPGYNEQF
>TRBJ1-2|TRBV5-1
ASSLVVPPNYGYT
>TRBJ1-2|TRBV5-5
ASSSQGGERGYT
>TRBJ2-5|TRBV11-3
ASSFGLEETQY
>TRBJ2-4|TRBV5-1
ASSLAILTSKNIQY
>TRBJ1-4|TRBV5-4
ASSLGTGVKEKLF
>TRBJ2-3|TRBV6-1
AVHSSTDTQY
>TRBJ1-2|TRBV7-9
ASSLTDYGYT
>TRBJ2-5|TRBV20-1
SAKKETQY
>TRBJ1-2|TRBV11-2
ASSLVARYGYT
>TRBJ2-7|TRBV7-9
ASSFTSVGEQY
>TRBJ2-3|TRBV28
ASSPLQATDTQY
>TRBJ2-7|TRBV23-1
ASIPSAGPSYEQY
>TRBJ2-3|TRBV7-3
ASSKYRYGGTDTQY
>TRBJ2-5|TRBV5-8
ASSKTQTGETQY
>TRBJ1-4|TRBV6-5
ASGRTGPNEKLF
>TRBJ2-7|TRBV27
ASTWGRRSSYEQY
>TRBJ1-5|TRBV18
ASSHGSNSNQPQH
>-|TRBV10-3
AITPGLIRNYEQY
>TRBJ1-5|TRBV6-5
ASSYGTGYQPQH
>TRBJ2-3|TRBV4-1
ASSQDGTPTDTQY
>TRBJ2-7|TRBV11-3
ASSVVLHEQY
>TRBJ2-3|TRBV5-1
ASSSLAGGGSDTQY
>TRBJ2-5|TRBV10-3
AISESAGGETQY
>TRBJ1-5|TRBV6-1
ASTGQGTHQPQH
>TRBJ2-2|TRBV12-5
ASGSSGSSGYTGELF
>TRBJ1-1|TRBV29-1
SPGGRNTEAF
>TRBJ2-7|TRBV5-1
ASSPTATGYSYEQY
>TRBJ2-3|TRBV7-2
ASSLDRGDTQY
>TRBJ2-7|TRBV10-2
ASSGQSWGEQY
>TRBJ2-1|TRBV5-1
ASSLWATSAYNEQF
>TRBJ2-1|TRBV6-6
ASKTDRGRGDEQF
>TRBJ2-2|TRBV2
ASSETGILAGELF
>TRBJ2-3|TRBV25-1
ASSDQGADTQY
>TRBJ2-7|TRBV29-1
SVKRGDSTSSYEQY
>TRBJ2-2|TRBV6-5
ASSSIPSSGYGELF
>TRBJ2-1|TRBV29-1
SVNALLLNEQF
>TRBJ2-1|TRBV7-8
ASSPGGSYNEQF
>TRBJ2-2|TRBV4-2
ASSQVYREGGGTGELF
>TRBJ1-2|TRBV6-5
AISNDRGHGYT
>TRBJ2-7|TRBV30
AWSVLDSPYEQY
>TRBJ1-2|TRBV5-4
ASSREKFGTDGYT
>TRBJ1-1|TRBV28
ASSFQGRGTEAF
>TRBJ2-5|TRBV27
ASSLDLRVQY
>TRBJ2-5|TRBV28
ASSFYSGSQETQY
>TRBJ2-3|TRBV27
ASTLSGTRGTDTQY
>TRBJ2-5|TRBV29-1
SVAGQVAASGLLGTQY
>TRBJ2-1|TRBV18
ASSPAEGNEQF
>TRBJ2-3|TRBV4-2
ASSSKRTGTGGSTDTQY
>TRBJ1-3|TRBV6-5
ASSQGNTGNTIY
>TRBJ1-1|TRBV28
ASSLGGGLMNTEAF